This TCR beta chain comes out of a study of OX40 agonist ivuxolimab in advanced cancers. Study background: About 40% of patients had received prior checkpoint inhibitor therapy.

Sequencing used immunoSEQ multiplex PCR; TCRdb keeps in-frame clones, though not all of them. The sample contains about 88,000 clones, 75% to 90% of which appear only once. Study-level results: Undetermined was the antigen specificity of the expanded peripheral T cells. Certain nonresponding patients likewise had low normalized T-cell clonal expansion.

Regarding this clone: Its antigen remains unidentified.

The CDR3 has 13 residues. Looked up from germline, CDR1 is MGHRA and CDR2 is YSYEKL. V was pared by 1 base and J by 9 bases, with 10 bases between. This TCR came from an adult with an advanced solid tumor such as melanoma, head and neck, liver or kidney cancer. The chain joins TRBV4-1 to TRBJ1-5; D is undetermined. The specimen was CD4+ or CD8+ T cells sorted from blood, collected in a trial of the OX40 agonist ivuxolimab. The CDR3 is CASSQGTRLPQHF. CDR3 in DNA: TGCGCCAGCAGCCAAGGGACCCGTTTGCCCCAGCATTTT.